This TCR beta chain derives from a study of OX40 agonist ivuxolimab in advanced cancers. General notes on the study: The costimulatory receptor OX40 (CD134) was targeted by ivuxolimab, a fully human IgG2 agonistic monoclonal antibody. The monotherapy dose-escalation portion (N = 52 patients) of the phase I ivuxolimab trial is reported in the paper. In the dose-escalation cohort, more than 75% of patients were male, and the mean age was roughly 60 years, with a range of roughly 20 to 79. Partial responses occurred in three dose-escalation patients: two with cutaneous melanoma and one with hepatocellular carcinoma. Of the roughly 54 dose-escalation patients, hepatocellular carcinoma was present in around 20, melanoma in some 15, renal cell carcinoma in 9 and head and neck cancer in 9. The point of sequencing TCRbeta in the periphery was to test whether ivuxolimab changed TCR sequence diversity and drove clonal T-cell expansion. Intravenous ivuxolimab was administered to patients every 2 weeks at six dose levels: 0.01, 0.1, 0.3, 1.5, 3 and 10 mg/kg. Patients were allowed to have had prior anti-PD-1, anti-PD-L1 or anti-CTLA-4 therapy, and approximately 40% of the dose-escalation patients had previously received checkpoint inhibitors.

Trimming leaves V shorter by 4 bases and J shorter by 3 bases, with the junction holding 6 bases beyond the gene matches. Including the terminal cysteine and phenylalanine, the CDR3 comprises 15 residues. The read is trimmed to its CDR3 DNA, 45 bases read in frame from base 1. Looking up the germline V gene yields CDR1 MGHRA and CDR2 YSYEKL. The study at large found these results: After ivuxolimab, CD8+ T cells had more expanded clones than CD4+ T cells on average. In the 0.1-3.0 mg/kg groups, partial responders had among the lowest normalized peripheral clonal expansion, particularly in CD8+ T cells. The antigen specificity of the clonally expanded peripheral T cells was not determined. Low levels of normalized T-cell clonal expansion were also shown by some nonresponding patients. At doses of 0.1 to 3.0 mg/kg, clonal expansion of both CD4+ and CD8+ T cells in blood was seen between baseline and week 6.

As to this clone: Its recognized antigen is unknown. Base qualities were left out, and no much larger clone turns up one base away.

The trial excluded patients who had a history of autoimmune disease or who were on systemic immunosuppression. Peripheral blood for TCR sequencing was collected from all dose cohorts at baseline, on cycle 4 day 1, and on cycle 7 day 1. Samples came from an open-label, multicenter, first-in-human phase I dose-escalation trial of ivuxolimab. The trial enrolled adults with locally advanced or metastatic head and neck squamous cell, hepatocellular, melanoma or renal cell carcinoma. Before TCR sequencing, CD4+ T cells and CD8+ T cells from peripheral blood were sorted into separate populations. Genomic DNA was extracted from sorted cells for sequencing of the TCRbeta CDR3 region. The immunoSEQ Assay was used to sequence the TCRbeta CDR3 regions. Sourced from immuneACCESS, this table was stored by TCRdb with only in-frame sequences that have V and J called. A share of the clones is absent; for the studies checked, an unresolved V gene accounts for under half, and the remainder has no known explanation. The table for this sample lists approximately 15,000 clones; 80% to 95% of them were counted only once. Roughly 7.7% of the sample is held by the ten biggest clonotypes.

The chain is made from TRBV4-1 and TRBJ2-7, with TRBD2 matching 10 junction bases. The sequence was collected from an adult with an advanced solid tumor such as melanoma, head and neck, liver or kidney cancer. The sequences come from CD4+ or CD8+ T cells sorted from blood, collected in a trial of the OX40 agonist ivuxolimab. The DNA is as follows: TGCGCCAGCAGCCTTCCTGGGACTAGCGTCTACGAGCAGTACTTC. Its protein is CASSLPGTSVYEQYF.